This T cell receptor beta chain appears in the sequencing data of a study of T cell repertoires in ileal Crohn's disease. Study in general: M6 samples are neoterminal ileum biopsies from postoperative colonoscopy.

Time point noted: neoterminal ileum biopsy at postoperative endoscopy, about 6 months after surgery. This clone was observed once. What it binds is unknown. Study results and limitations: Endoscopic recurrence occurred in every patient whose clonality exceeded 26.8%.

About 490 nanograms of biopsy DNA per sample underwent TCRB immunosequencing. Using immunoSEQ multiplex PCR, the repertoire was profiled, and TCRdb retains in-frame clones only, with some absent. This table has around 4,000 clones, roughly 85% appearing once. The CDR3 contains 15 residues. V dropped 3 bases and J dropped 3; count of bases not matched to a gene: 3. Germline V CDR1 and CDR2: SGHRS, YFSETQ. The sequence was collected from an adult with Crohn's disease. The material sequenced was ileal tissue. The J gene is TRBJ2-3, the V gene TRBV5-1; 11 bases are a match to TRBD2. The CDR3 protein is CASSSLAGATDTQYF. In nucleotides, the CDR3 is TGCGCCAGCAGCTCACTAGCGGGGGCTACAGATACGCAGTATTTT. The full variable domain, rest sourced from reference TRBV5-1 and TRBJ2-3, is KAGVTQTPRYLIKTRGQQVTLSCSPISGHRSVSWYQQTPGQGLQFLFEYFSETQRNKGNFPGRFSGRQFSNSRSEMNVSTLELGDSALYLCASSSLAGATDTQYFGPGTRLTVL.